These T cell receptor beta chains were read from a single sample in a study of technical replicates of blood from a few donors. Generated by immunoSEQ multiplex PCR, the TCRdb table keeps only in-frame clones and is missing some. The sample lists about 13,000 clones, 80% to 90% seen once, with over 9.5% in the top ten. Material: PBMCs. These receptors were obtained from a human donor in good health. Both conserved end residues are part of each CDR3.

15	TRBV6-1	CASSDGTAGSYEQYF
13	TRBV5-8	CASSFGRGYGYTF
15	TRBV6-5	CASSYSYRKDTEAFF
12	TRBV6-1	CASSHGGTEAFF
14	TRBV18	CASSPSGGDQPQHF
15	TRBV7-2	CASSLQGLSTDTQYF
13	TRBV6-1	CASSPGADYEQYF
15	TRBV6-5	CASSWGLDASYEQYF
15	TRBV7-3	CASSLGRASVNEQFF
14	TRBV2	CASLDSGPYNEQFF
14	TRBV7-9	CASSLVAGPREQYF
14	TRBV19	CASSIGGTNTEAFF
13	TRBV4-1	CASSQSPYNEQFF
17	TRBV14	CASSQGWATGTPDTQYF
15	TRBV18	CASSPPVDFRNEQFF
15	TRBV19	CASSHPRRGRQPQHF
14	TRBV10-2	CASSEGTGGYEQYF
16	TRBV5-6	CASSLDAGLISYEQYF
16	TRBV9	CASSVGGRAPYNEQFF
14	TRBV19	CASSEGEFGEKLFF
15	TRBV6-5	CASRGAAGGTGELFF
12	TRBV10-3	CAIWGEGYGYTF
14	TRBV6-1	CASSESAGANVLTF
13	TRBV29-1	CSVNRDRGAEAFF
18	TRBV13	CASSSKAASGSITGELFF
14	TRBV6-1	CASTKKPLGTEAFF
17	TRBV28	CASSLGGGGWSNQPQHF
15	TRBV7-9	CASSPLRGIQETQYF
14	TRBV28	CASSKGQGSYEQYF
15	TRBV5-1	CASTPGLGGTGELFF
13	TRBV5-6	CASSSTLPPTQYF
16	TRBV2	CASSEGQGGSDHEQYF
16	TRBV9	CASSVASLAEQETQYF
12	TRBV6-1	CATLLGRAGAFF
14	TRBV5-1	CASSVGSGETEAFF
15	TRBV2	CASRRGGARDQPQHF
12	TRBV27	CASSFRGEKLFF
15	TRBV5-4	CASSEDYLPTDTQYF
15	TRBV16	CASSPYTGTGDGYTF
14	TRBV7-2	CASSFRTGQETQYF
17	TRBV6-1	CASSEGGAGGSWNEQFF
14	TRBV5-1	CASTARQNGEKLFF
13	TRBV10-2	CASSGTGNQPQHF
12	TRBV30	CAWSVLGGRAFF
17	TRBV2	CASREGGTTPSLYEQYF
15	TRBV30	CAWTHGTSGWNEQFF
17	TRBV29-1	CSVVRLAGYQTHNEQFF
15	TRBV11-3	CASSLGDSYYNEQFF
14	TRBV7-2	CASSSDMAGQPQHF
14	TRBV30	CAWSLSMGDQPQHF
14	TRBV29-1	CSARGDKGTDTQYF
15	TRBV5-6	CASSLSALAGREQYF
13	TRBV14	CATQRGMNTEAFF